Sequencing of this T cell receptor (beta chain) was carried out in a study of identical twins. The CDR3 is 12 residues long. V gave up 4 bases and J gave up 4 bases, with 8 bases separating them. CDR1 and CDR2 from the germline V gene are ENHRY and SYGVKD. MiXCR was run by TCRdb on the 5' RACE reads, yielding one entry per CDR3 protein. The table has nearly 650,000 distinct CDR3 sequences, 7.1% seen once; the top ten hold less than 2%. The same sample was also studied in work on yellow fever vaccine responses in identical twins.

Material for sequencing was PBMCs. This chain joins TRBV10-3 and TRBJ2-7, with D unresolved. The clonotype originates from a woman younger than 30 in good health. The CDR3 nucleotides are TGTGCCATCAGTGCGTGGGGTTACGAGCAGTACGTC. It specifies CAISAWGYEQYV.